A single sample is the source of the 20 T cell receptor beta chains below, sequenced in a study of CD4+ T cells in melanoma. The table came from immunoSEQ multiplex PCR; TCRdb's copy has only in-frame clones and leaves some out. The repertoire holds around 7,100 clones, around half seen once, with around 16% in the top ten. Sequencing was done on a sample of cells from a culture (not recorded whether cultured in vitro). Source of these receptors: a human donor with melanoma.

The rearrangement uses TRBV4-1 and TRBJ1-5; no firm D call. CDR3 size: 16 residues. CDR1 and CDR2 (germline): MGHRA, YSYEKL. The V gene lost 3 bases and the J gene lost 3 bases, with 15 bases spanning the gap. The CDR3 loop reads CASSQNIVRHNQPQHF. In nucleotides, the CDR3 is TGCGCCAGCAGCCAGAATATAGTCCGGCACAATCAGCCCCAGCATTTT.

V and J are TRBV5-1 and TRBJ1-4; TRBD1 is a possible D gene (5 bases). Germline V CDR1 and CDR2: SGHRS, YFSETQ. V was pared by 8 bases and J by 3 bases, with 8 bases between. The CDR3 has 12 residues. CDR3 coding DNA: TGCGCCAGTCGGGACCCTAATGAAAAACTGTTTTTT. Encoded protein: CASRDPNEKLFF.

The chain employs TRBV6-1 and TRBJ2-7, with D possibly being TRBD1 (6 bases). Germline lookup yields CDR1 MNHNS and CDR2 SASEGT. Trimming cost V 5 bases and J 6 bases, with 14 bases left between them. The CDR3 runs 13 residues. CDR3 residues: CASSSQGYGEQYF. Written as DNA, the CDR3 is TGTGCCAGCAGTTCCCAGGGGTACGGCGAGCAGTACTTC.

This rearrangement joins TRBV5-1 to TRBJ2-2, with 8 bases aligning to TRBD1. Germline values: CDR1 SGHRS, CDR2 YFSETQ. J was trimmed by 13 bases and V by 5 bases; bases with no gene match: 13. There are 14 residues in the CDR3. DNA for the CDR3: TGCGCCAGCAGTAGAACACGGGACAGGTCTGCGCTGTTTTTT. It specifies CASSRTRDRSALFF.

The V and J genes are TRBV6-6 and TRBJ1-2, with D possibly matching TRBD1 (5 bases). The CDR3 has 13 residues. Germline-derived CDR1 and CDR2 are MNHNY and SVGAGI (reference sequence). Trimming took off 7 bases at V and 4 bases at J, with 13 bases between the two ends. The CDR3 nucleotides are TGTGCCAGCACCCATGGGGGTACCTATGGCTACACCTTC. It codes for CASTHGGTYGYTF.

The chain carries TRBV6-1 and TRBJ2-7, with 7 bases fitting TRBD1. Trimming at V came to 5 bases and at J to 3 bases, leaving 10 bases not matched to a gene. This CDR3 contains 15 residues. The germline CDR1 and CDR2 sequences are MNHNS and SASEGT. The CDR3 protein is CASSRTGSGGYEQYF. In DNA, the CDR3 is TGTGCCAGCAGTCGGACAGGATCCGGTGGCTACGAGCAGTACTTC.

The V gene is TRBV1, the J gene TRBJ1-2; the D call of TRBD1 is as the table states it, not checked on the DNA. TRBV1 is deemed a pseudogene. CDR3 size: 15 residues. DNA of the CDR3: TGCACCAGCAGCCAAGAGGGGCAGGGGAACTATGGCTACACCTTC. The encoded protein is CTSSQEGQGNYGYTF.

The chain is built from TRBV5-1 and TRBJ1-6; D is perhaps TRBD1 (5 bases). From germline, CDR1 is SGHRS and CDR2 YFSETQ. The CDR3 contains 14 residues. Between the trimmed V and J ends, which lost 2 bases and 8 bases, there was a span of 11 bases. CDR3 sequence reads: CASSFSGSDSPLHF. In DNA, the CDR3 is TGCGCCAGCAGCTTCTCAGGGTCGGATTCACCCCTCCACTTT.

This clone was detected a few times. The gene calls are TRBV11-2 and TRBJ1-2, with D maybe TRBD1 (5 bases). CDR1 is SGHAT, CDR2 FQNNGV, per germline. The V and J ends lost 1 base and 3 bases respectively, with 18 bases between them. The CDR3 sequence is 17 residues long. The CDR3 sequence: CASSLVWDYGTDYGYTF. Here the CDR3 DNA reads TGTGCCAGCAGCTTAGTCTGGGACTACGGGACGGACTATGGCTACACCTTC. Filled out from reference TRBV11-2 and TRBJ1-2, the complete variable domain reads EAGVAQSPRYKIIEKRQSVAFWCNPISGHATLYWYQQILGQGPKLLIQFQNNGVVDDSQLPKDRFSAERLKGVDSTLKIQPAKLEDSAVYLCASSLVWDYGTDYGYTFGSGTRLTVV.

The chain employs TRBV4-2 and TRBJ2-3; 9 bases are a match to TRBD2. The CDR3 spans 15 residues. CDR1 is LGHNA, CDR2 YNFKEQ, per germline. After removal of 5 bases from V and 4 bases from J, the junction contained 7 bases not matched to a gene. The CDR3 reads CASSKVSGGSDTQYF. The DNA for the CDR3 is TGTGCCAGCAGCAAAGTAAGCGGGGGGTCAGATACGCAGTATTTT.

This clone was counted between two and nine times. The gene calls are TRBV2 and TRBJ2-1, with a weak D call TRBD2 (5 bases). The CDR3 covers 14 residues. Trimming left V 4 bases short and J 2 bases short, with 9 bases between. CDR1 is SNHLY and CDR2 is FYNNEI in the germline V gene. This CDR3 reads CASSVRRAYNEQFF. The CDR3 region has the DNA TGTGCCAGCAGTGTACGGCGGGCCTACAATGAGCAGTTCTTC.

The chain uses TRBV11-2 and TRBJ2-1; D unclear. The germline V gene encodes CDR1 SGHAT and CDR2 FQNNGV. The CDR3 runs to 16 residues. Trimming pared 1 base from V and 3 bases from J, leaving 13 bases between. For the CDR3, the DNA is TGTGCCAGCAGCTTAGGAGGCGCAACCAACTACAATGAGCAGTTCTTC. It translates to CASSLGGATNYNEQFF.

The V gene is TRBV15, the J gene TRBJ1-5, with D unclear. In germline, CDR1 is LNHNV, CDR2 YYDKDF (reference sequence). The CDR3 is made up of 13 amino acids. The V end was cut by 1 base, the J end by 5 bases, with 6 bases between. CDR3: CATSRVGHQPQHF. CDR3 sequence (DNA): TGTGCCACCAGCAGAGTTGGGCATCAGCCCCAGCATTTT.

This clone occurred a few times. The V gene is TRBV4-1, the J gene TRBJ1-6; the D is unclear. V was trimmed by 5 bases and J by 6 bases, leaving 17 bases between them. This CDR3 comprises 16 residues. Germline V gene lookup returns CDR1 MGHRA and CDR2 YSYEKL. In DNA, the CDR3 is TGCGCCAGCAGCAACGACGGAACTATGGGTAATTCACCCCTCCACTTT. It specifies CASSNDGTMGNSPLHF.

V is TRBV4-1 and J is TRBJ2-7; D uncertain. The CDR3 totals 14 residues. Germline CDR1 MGHRA, CDR2 YSYEKL. Deletions cut 6 bases from V and 4 bases from J, with 16 bases between. The CDR3 spells CASSQKGGPYEQYF. As DNA, the CDR3 is TGCGCCAGCAGTCAAAAAGGCGGCCCGTACGAGCAGTACTTC.

This clone was detected a few times. The chain is built from TRBV11-2 and TRBJ2-2; D is ambiguous. V shed 3 bases and J shed 2 bases, with 10 bases lying between them. This CDR3 is 15 amino acids long. Germline V gene sequence: CDR1 SGHAT, CDR2 FQNNGV. This chain's CDR3 is CASSFGLINTGELFF. The CDR3 nucleotides read TGTGCCAGCAGCTTCGGGCTGATTAACACCGGGGAGCTGTTTTTT.

The chain couples TRBV30 to TRBJ1-1; 12 nucleotides agree with TRBD1. J gave up 8 bases and V 2 bases, and 15 bases lay outside the gene matches. The CDR3 has 17 amino acids. The germline V gene has CDR1 GTSNPN and CDR2 SVGIG (reference sequence). CDR3 nucleotides: TGTGCCTGGAGTTCTCACCCCGTGGGACAGGGGGCGCGGGAAGCTTTCTTT. As protein: CAWSSHPVGQGAREAFF.

The V call is TRBV5-1, the J call TRBJ2-5, with a weak D call TRBD2 (6 bases). CDR3 length: 16 residues. Trimming pared 7 bases from V and 2 bases from J, leaving 21 bases between. From germline, CDR1 is SGHRS and CDR2 YFSETQ. CDR3 in amino acids: CASHDGRITMQETQYF. The CDR3 DNA reads as TGCGCCAGCCACGATGGGAGGATAACTATGCAAGAGACCCAGTACTTC. Full variable domain (outside the CDR3, taken from reference TRBV5-1 and TRBJ2-5): KAGVTQTPRYLIKTRGQQVTLSCSPISGHRSVSWYQQTPGQGLQFLFEYFSETQRNKGNFPGRFSGRQFSNSRSEMNVSTLELGDSALYLCASHDGRITMQETQYFGPGTRLLVL.

This clone was observed a handful of times. The genes are TRBV30 and TRBJ2-5, with D perhaps being TRBD1 or TRBD2 (5 bases each). Germline assignment: CDR1 GTSNPN and CDR2 SVGIG (reference sequence). The CDR3 consists of 16 residues. Between the trimmed V and J ends, which lost 0 bases and 3 bases, there was a span of 17 bases. CDR3 region: CAWSVKSWGNEETQYF. The CDR3, as DNA: TGTGCCTGGAGTGTAAAGAGTTGGGGGAACGAAGAGACCCAGTACTTC.

In this sample, this clone turned up a few times. This chain uses TRBV30 with TRBJ2-5, with 15 bases lining up with TRBD2. Germline V lookup: CDR1 GTSNPN, CDR2 SVGIG (reference sequence). This CDR3 spans 16 amino acids. The junction had 6 bases not matched to a gene; V was cut back by 0 bases and J by 7 bases. In DNA form, the CDR3 reads TGTGCCTGGAGTGTACCGGGACTAGCGGGGGGCCGGACCCAGTACTTC. Protein: CAWSVPGLAGGRTQYF. Full variable domain (remainder filled in from reference TRBV30 and TRBJ2-5): SQTIHQWPATLVQPVGSPLSLECTVEGTSNPNLYWYRQAAGRGLQLLFYSVGIGQISSEVPQNLSASRPQDRQFILSSKKLLLSDSGFYLCAWSVPGLAGGRTQYFGPGTRLLVL.